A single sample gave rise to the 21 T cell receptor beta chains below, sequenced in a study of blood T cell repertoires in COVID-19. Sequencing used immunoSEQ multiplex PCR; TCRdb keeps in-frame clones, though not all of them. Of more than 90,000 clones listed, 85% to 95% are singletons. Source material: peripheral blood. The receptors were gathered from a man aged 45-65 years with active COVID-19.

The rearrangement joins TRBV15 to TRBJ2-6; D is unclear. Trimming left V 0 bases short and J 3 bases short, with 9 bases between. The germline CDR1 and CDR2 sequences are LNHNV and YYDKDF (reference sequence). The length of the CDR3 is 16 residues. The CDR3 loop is CATSRDPFVGANVLTF. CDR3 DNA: TGTGCCACCAGCAGAGACCCTTTCGTTGGGGCCAACGTCCTGACTTTC.

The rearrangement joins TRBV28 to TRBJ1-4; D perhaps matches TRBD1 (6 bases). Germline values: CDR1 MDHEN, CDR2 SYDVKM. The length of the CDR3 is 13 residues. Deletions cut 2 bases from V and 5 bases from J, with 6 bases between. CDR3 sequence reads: CASSLGQNEKLFF. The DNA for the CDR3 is TGTGCCAGCAGTTTAGGACAGAATGAAAAACTGTTTTTT.

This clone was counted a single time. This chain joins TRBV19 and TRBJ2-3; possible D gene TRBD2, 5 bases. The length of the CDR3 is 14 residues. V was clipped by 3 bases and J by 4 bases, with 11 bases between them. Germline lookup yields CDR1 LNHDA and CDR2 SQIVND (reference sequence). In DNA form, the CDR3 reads TGTGCCAGTAGTATTGGGCCGCGGGCAGATACGCAGTATTTT. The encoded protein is CASSIGPRADTQYF. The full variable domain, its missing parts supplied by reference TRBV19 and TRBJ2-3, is DGGITQSPKYLFRKEGQNVTLSCEQNLNHDAMYWYRQDPGQGLRLIYYSQIVNDFQKGDIAEGYSVSREKKESFPLTVTSAQKNPTAFYLCASSIGPRADTQYFGPGTRLTVL.

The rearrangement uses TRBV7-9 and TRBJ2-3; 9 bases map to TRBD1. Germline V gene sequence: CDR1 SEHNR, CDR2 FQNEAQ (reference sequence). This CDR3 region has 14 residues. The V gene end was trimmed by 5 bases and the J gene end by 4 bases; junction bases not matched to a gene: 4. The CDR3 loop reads CASSLDRGADTQYF. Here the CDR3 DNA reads TGTGCCAGCAGCCTGGACAGGGGTGCAGATACGCAGTATTTT.

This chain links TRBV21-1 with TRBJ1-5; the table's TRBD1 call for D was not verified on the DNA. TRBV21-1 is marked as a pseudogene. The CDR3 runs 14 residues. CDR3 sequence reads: CASSNITGAQPQHF. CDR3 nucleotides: TGTGCCAGCAGCAATATTACAGGGGCCCAGCCCCAGCATTTT.

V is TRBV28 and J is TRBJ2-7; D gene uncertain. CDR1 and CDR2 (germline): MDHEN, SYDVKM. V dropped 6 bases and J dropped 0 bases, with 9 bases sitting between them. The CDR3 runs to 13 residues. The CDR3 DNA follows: TGTGCCAGCAGCCCCCCTGTCTCCTACGAGCAGTACTTC. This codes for CASSPPVSYEQYF.

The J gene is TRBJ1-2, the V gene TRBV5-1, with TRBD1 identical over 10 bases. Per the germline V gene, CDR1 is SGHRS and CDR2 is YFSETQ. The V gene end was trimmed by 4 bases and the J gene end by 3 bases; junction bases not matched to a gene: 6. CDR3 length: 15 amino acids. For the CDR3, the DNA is TGCGCCAGCAGCCCGGACAGGGGGGGGTACTATGGCTACACCTTC. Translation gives CASSPDRGGYYGYTF.

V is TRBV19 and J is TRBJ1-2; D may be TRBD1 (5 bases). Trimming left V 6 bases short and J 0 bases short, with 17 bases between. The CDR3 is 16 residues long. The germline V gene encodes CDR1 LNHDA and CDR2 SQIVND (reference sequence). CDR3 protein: CASSRSKGLTNYGYTF. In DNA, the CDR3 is TGTGCCAGTAGCAGATCTAAGGGACTGACTAACTATGGCTACACCTTC.

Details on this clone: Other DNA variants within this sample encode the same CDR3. CDR3 in DNA: TGTGCCAGCAGCGGACAGGGGTACGAGCAGTACTTC. This gives the protein CASSGQGYEQYF. The chain employs TRBV2 and TRBJ2-7; TRBD1 aligns across 9 bases. The germline CDR1 and CDR2 sequences are SNHLY and FYNNEI. After removal of 6 bases from V and 4 bases from J, the junction contained 1 base not matched to a gene. This CDR3 has 12 amino acids.

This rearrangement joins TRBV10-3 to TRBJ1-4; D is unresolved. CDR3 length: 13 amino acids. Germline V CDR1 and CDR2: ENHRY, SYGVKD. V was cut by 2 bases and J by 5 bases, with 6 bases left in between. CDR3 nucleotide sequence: TGTGCCATCAGTGAGACAGAGAATGAAAAACTGTTTTTT. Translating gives CAISETENEKLFF.

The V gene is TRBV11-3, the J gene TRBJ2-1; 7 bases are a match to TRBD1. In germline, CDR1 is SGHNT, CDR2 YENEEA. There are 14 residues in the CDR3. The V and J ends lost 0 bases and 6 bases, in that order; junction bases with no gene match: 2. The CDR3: CASSLDTGANEQFF. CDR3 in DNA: TGTGCCAGCAGCTTAGATACAGGGGCCAATGAGCAGTTCTTC. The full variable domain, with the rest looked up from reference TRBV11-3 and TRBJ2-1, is EAGVVQSPRYKIIEKKQPVAFWCNPISGHNTLYWYLQNLGQGPELLIRYENEEAVDDSQLPKDRFSAERLKGVDSTLKIQPAELGDSAVYLCASSLDTGANEQFFGPGTRLTVL.

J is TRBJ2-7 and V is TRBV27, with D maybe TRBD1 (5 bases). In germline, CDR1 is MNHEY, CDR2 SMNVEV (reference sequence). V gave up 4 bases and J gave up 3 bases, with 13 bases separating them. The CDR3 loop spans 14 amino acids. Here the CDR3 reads CASSSLDSLYEQYF. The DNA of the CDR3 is TGTGCCAGCAGTTCATTAGACAGCCTCTACGAGCAGTACTTC.

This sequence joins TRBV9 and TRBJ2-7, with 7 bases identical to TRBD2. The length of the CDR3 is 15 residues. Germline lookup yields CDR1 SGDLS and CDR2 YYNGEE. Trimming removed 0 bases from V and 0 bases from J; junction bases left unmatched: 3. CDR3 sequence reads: CASSVGTSVSYEQYF. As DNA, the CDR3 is TGTGCCAGCAGCGTAGGTACTAGCGTCTCCTACGAGCAGTACTTC.

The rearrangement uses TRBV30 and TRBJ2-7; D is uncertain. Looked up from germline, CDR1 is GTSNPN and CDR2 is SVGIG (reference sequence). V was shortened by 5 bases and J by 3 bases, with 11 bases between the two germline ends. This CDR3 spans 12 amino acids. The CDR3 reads CAWSKGGYEQYF. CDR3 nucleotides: TGTGCCTGGTCCAAAGGCGGCTACGAGCAGTACTTC.

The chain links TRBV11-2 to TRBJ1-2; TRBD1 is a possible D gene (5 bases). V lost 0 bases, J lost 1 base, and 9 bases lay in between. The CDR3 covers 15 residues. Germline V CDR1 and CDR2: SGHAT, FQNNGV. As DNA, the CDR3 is TGTGCCAGCAGCTTAGATTCAGGGAATAACTATGGCTACACCTTC. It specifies CASSLDSGNNYGYTF.

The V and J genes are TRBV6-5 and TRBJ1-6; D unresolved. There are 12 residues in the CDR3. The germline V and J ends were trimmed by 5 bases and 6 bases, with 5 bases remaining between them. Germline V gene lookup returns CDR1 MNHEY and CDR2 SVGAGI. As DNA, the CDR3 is TGTGCCAGCAGTCGAGCTAATTCACCCCTCCACTTT. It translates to CASSRANSPLHF.

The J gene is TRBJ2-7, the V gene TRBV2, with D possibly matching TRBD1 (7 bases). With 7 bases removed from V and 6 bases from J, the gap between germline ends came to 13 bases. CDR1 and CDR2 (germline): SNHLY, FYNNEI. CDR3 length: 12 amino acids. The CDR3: CASKGQGGEQYF. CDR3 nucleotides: TGTGCCAGCAAAGGGCAGGGGGGCGAGCAGTACTTC.

CDR3 in amino acids: CASSLAVPPYNEQFF. The CDR3 DNA follows: TGCGCCAGCAGCTTGGCAGTACCGCCTTACAATGAGCAGTTCTTC. The V and J genes are TRBV5-1 and TRBJ2-1, with D unclear. The ends were cut back, 0 bases at V and 4 bases at J, with 11 bases in the middle. Germline V CDR1 and CDR2: SGHRS, YFSETQ. This CDR3 has 15 amino acids.

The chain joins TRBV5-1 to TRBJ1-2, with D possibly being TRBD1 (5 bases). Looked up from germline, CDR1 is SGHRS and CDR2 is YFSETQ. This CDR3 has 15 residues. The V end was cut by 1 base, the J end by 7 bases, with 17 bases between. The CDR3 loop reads CASSLWGDIRGGYTF. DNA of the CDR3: TGCGCCAGCAGCTTGTGGGGGGATATCCGTGGTGGCTACACCTTC.

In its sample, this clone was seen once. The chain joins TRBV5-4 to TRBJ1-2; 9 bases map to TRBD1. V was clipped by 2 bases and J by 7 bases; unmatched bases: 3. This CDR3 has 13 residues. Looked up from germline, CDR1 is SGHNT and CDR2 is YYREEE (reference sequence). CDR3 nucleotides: TGTGCCAGCAGCTTACAGGGGGCAGGTGGCTACACCTTC. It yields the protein CASSLQGAGGYTF.

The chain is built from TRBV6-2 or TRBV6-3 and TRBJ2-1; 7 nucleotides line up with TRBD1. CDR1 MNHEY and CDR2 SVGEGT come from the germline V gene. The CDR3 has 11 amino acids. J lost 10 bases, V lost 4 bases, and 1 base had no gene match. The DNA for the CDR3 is TGTGCCAGCAGTTTAGGGGGCGAGCAGTTCTTC. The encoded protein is CASSLGGEQFF.